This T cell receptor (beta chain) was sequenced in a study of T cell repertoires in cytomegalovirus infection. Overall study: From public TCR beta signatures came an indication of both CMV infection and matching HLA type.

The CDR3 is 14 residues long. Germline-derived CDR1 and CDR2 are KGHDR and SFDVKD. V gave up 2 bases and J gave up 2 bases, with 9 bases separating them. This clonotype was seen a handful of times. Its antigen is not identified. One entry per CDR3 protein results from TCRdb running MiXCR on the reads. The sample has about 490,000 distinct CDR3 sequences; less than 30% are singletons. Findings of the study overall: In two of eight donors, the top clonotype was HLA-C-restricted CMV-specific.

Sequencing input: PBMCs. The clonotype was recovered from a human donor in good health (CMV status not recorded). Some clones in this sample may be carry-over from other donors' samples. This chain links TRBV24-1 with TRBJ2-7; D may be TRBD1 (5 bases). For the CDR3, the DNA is TGTGCCACCAGTGATTCGACAGAAACCTACGAGCAGTACTTC. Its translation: CATSDSTETYEQYF.